Listed here are 10 T cell receptor beta chains from one sample, sequenced in a study of CD4 T cells in relation to SARS-CoV-2 and coronaviruses. Here immunoSEQ multiplex PCR was the method, and the copy in TCRdb shows in-frame clones only, minus some. The sample has approximately 38,000 clones; over 75% are singletons. Sequenced: memory CD4+ T cells from PBMCs. Receptors originate from an adult with COVID-19.

CDR3 DNA: TGTGCCAGCAGTGCCGGGAGAGACAATGGCTACACCTTC. It encodes CASSAGRDNGYTF. This chain connects TRBV2 to TRBJ1-2; D gene ambiguous. The germline V gene encodes CDR1 SNHLY and CDR2 FYNNEI. The CDR3 is 13 amino acids. Trimming left V 4 bases short and J 6 bases short, with 12 bases between.

This clone was detected a few times. This chain uses TRBV7-6 with TRBJ1-6, with TRBD1 matching 9 bases. This CDR3 spans 16 amino acids. Looked up from germline, CDR1 is SGHVS and CDR2 is FNYEAQ. V shed 3 bases and J 7 bases; nucleotides not matched to a gene: 7. The CDR3 sequence: CASSLGGQGINSPLHF. CDR3 nucleotides: TGTGCCAGCAGCTTGGGGGGACAGGGAATCAATTCACCCCTCCACTTT.

This clone turned up a few times. The chain employs TRBV7-3 and TRBJ1-2, with D unresolved. The CDR3 extends over 14 amino acids. Trimming cost V 1 base and J 3 bases, with 9 bases left between them. Germline V gene data show CDR1 as SGHTA and CDR2 as FQGTGA. This CDR3 is CASSLSGSDYGYTF. Here the CDR3 DNA reads TGTGCCAGCAGCTTAAGCGGTTCAGACTATGGCTACACCTTC.

The chain links TRBV18 to TRBJ1-6; 8 bases are shared with TRBD1. Per the germline V gene, CDR1 is KGHSH and CDR2 is LQKENI. V shed 6 bases, J shed 2 bases, and the junction held 6 bases outside the gene matches. The CDR3 consists of 16 residues. CDR3 region: CASSQTGDAYNSPLHF. The CDR3 DNA is TGTGCCAGCTCGCAGACAGGGGATGCCTATAATTCACCCCTCCACTTT.

This chain uses TRBV10-3 with TRBJ1-5; maybe TRBD1 (6 bases). The CDR3 is 15 amino acids. Germline-derived CDR1 and CDR2 are ENHRY and SYGVKD. Trimming cost V 0 bases and J 7 bases, with 13 bases left between them. The CDR3 here is CAISESGTLYQPQHF. The CDR3 DNA is TGTGCCATCAGTGAGTCCGGGACATTATACCAGCCCCAGCATTTT.

This chain connects TRBV18 to TRBJ1-6; possibly TRBD1 for D (6 bases). CDR1 KGHSH and CDR2 LQKENI come from the germline V gene. Trimming cost V 8 bases and J 8 bases, with 7 bases left between them. CDR3 length equals 11 residues. CDR3 coding DNA: TGTGCCAGCAGGGGGGATTCACCCCTCCACTTT. Encoded protein: CASRGDSPLHF.

This clone was recorded once. V and J are TRBV27 and TRBJ1-3, with D maybe TRBD1 (5 bases). CDR1 is MNHEY and CDR2 is SMNVEV in the germline V gene (reference sequence). This CDR3 contains 9 residues. Trimming removed 8 bases from V and 15 bases from J, with 11 bases in between. Here the CDR3 DNA reads TGTGCCAGCGGGACCCTAGGATATTTT. Its translation: CASGTLGYF.

The rearrangement links TRBV19 to TRBJ2-5, with TRBD2 matching over 8 bases. Trimming cost V 1 base and J 1 base; bases outside gene matches: 2. Germline V gene data show CDR1 as LNHDA and CDR2 as SQIVND (reference sequence). CDR3 length equals 15 residues. CDR3 residues: CASSIGRGVQETQYF. CDR3 sequence (DNA): TGTGCCAGTAGTATAGGGCGGGGGGTCCAAGAGACCCAGTACTTC.

The chain is built from TRBV25-1 and TRBJ1-5; tentative D call: TRBD1 (5 bases). Germline CDR1 is MGHDK and CDR2 is SYGVNS. The CDR3 totals 12 residues. Trimming stripped 6 bases from V and 4 bases from J, with 7 bases between. In DNA form, the CDR3 reads TGTGCCAGCAGGGGGCCTAATCAGCCCCAGCATTTT. Translating it yields CASRGPNQPQHF.

Here the CDR3 reads CASSLDRDQPQHF. DNA for the CDR3: TGTGCCAGCAGTCTGGACAGGGATCAGCCCCAGCATTTT. This chain links TRBV12-3 or TRBV12-4 with TRBJ1-5; 8 bases fit TRBD1. This CDR3 is built from 13 residues. V gave up 5 bases and J gave up 5 bases; unmatched junction bases: 2.